This TCR beta chain derives from a study of blood T cell repertoires in COVID-19. Here immunoSEQ multiplex PCR was the method, and the copy in TCRdb shows in-frame clones only, minus some. The sample includes 250,000 to 300,000 clones, roughly 91% seen only once; the top ten take 2% to 2.5%. The ends were cut back, 5 bases at V and 2 bases at J, with 15 bases in the middle. Germline values: CDR1 SGHAT, CDR2 FQNNGV. The CDR3 loop spans 15 amino acids. This clone was detected only once. This TCR came from a woman in her thirties or forties with acute COVID-19. The chain recombines TRBV11-2 with TRBJ1-2; D is undetermined. The sequencing sample was made of PBMCs or T cells enriched from blood (not recorded which). The CDR3 loop reads CASSPRFGENYGYTF. In DNA form, the CDR3 reads TGTGCCAGCAGCCCGCGTTTCGGGGAGAACTATGGCTACACCTTC.